One and the same sample provided the 20 T cell receptor beta chains below, sequenced in a study of blood T cell repertoires in COVID-19. Profiling relied on immunoSEQ multiplex PCR, and the TCRdb table lists in-frame clones only, not all of them. In the table there are around 250,000 clones, around 83% of which are singletons. Sequencing was performed on peripheral blood. These receptors all come from a woman younger than 30 with acute or convalescent COVID-19.

The chain is built from TRBV5-1 and TRBJ2-1; TRBD1 matches 9 bases. The length of the CDR3 is 17 residues. Germline CDR1 SGHRS, CDR2 YFSETQ. J was trimmed by 6 bases and V by 1 base; bases with no gene match: 11. CDR3 nucleotides: TGCGCCAGCAGCTTGAGGACCGGGACAGGGACGTCCAATGAGCAGTTCTTC. Translating it yields CASSLRTGTGTSNEQFF.

This clone is a singleton in its sample. The V and J genes are TRBV6-4 and TRBJ1-1; possibly TRBD1 for D (6 bases). Germline CDR1 is MRHNA and CDR2 is SNTAGT. This CDR3 is built from 13 residues. V shed 4 bases and J shed 4 bases, with 10 bases lying between them. This CDR3 is CASSVGRGTEAFF. Here the CDR3 DNA reads TGTGCCAGCAGTGTAGGCAGGGGCACTGAAGCTTTCTTT.

This chain connects TRBV6-2 or TRBV6-3 to TRBJ2-2; the match to TRBD2 covers 14 bases. The CDR3 is 19 amino acids. With 2 bases clipped from V and 6 bases from J, the junction kept 11 bases outside the gene matches. Germline values: CDR1 MNHEY, CDR2 SVGEGT. For the CDR3, the DNA is TGTGCCAGCAGTTACGGACTAGCGGGAGGCCTGTGGGTCTCCGGGGAGCTGTTTTTT. Translated, it gives CASSYGLAGGLWVSGELFF.

This sequence joins TRBV7-8 and TRBJ1-3, with D perhaps TRBD1 (6 bases). The CDR3 is made up of 16 amino acids. Germline V gene sequence: CDR1 SGHVS, CDR2 FQNEAQ. Trimming removed 5 bases at V and 4 bases at J, with 18 bases between. The CDR3 here is CASSRGGGASGNTIYF. The CDR3 DNA follows: TGTGCCAGCAGCCGAGGAGGGGGGGCGTCGGGAAACACCATATATTTT. Using reference TRBV7-8 and TRBJ1-3 for the parts outside the CDR3, the full variable domain is GAGVSQSPRYKVAKRGQDVALRCDPISGHVSLFWYQQALGQGPEFLTYFQNEAQLDKSGLPSDRFFAERPEGSVSTLKIQRTQQEDSAVYLCASSRGGGASGNTIYFGEGSWLTVV.

The gene calls are TRBV4-2 and TRBJ2-2; the D gene is possibly TRBD1 (6 bases). Germline values: CDR1 LGHNA, CDR2 YNFKEQ. V was clipped by 1 base and J by 3 bases, with 24 bases between them. The length of the CDR3 is 20 residues. Here the CDR3 reads CASSQGGLIDWDIYTGELFF. The CDR3 DNA reads TGTGCCAGCAGCCAAGGGGGATTGATTGACTGGGACATTTACACCGGGGAGCTGTTTTTT.

This clone appeared a few times. The rearrangement uses TRBV19 and TRBJ1-2, with D maybe TRBD1 (6 bases). V was cut by 0 bases and J by 8 bases, with 10 bases left in between. Germline V gene data show CDR1 as LNHDA and CDR2 as SQIVND (reference sequence). The length of the CDR3 is 13 residues. CDR3 in DNA: TGTGCCAGTAGTATAGACGGACAGACCGGCTACACCTTC. This codes for CASSIDGQTGYTF.

The V gene is TRBV7-9, the J gene TRBJ1-5; D call uncertain. V lost 5 bases to trimming and J lost 1 base, with 9 bases between them. CDR1 is SEHNR and CDR2 is FQNEAQ in the germline V gene (reference sequence). This CDR3 contains 14 residues. The CDR3 DNA follows: TGTGCCAGCAGCGTGAGAGGAAGCAATCAGCCCCAGCATTTT. Amino acid sequence: CASSVRGSNQPQHF.

This clone was counted at least ten times. The V gene is TRBV27, the J gene TRBJ1-1; the match to TRBD1 covers 7 bases. V dropped 5 bases and J dropped 10; count of bases not matched to a gene: 10. CDR1 is MNHEY and CDR2 is SMNVEV in the germline V gene (reference sequence). The length of the CDR3 is 13 residues. CDR3: CASSGRQGVLAFF. The CDR3 region has the DNA TGTGCCAGCAGTGGCAGACAGGGCGTGCTAGCTTTCTTT.

The chain joins TRBV4-3 to TRBJ1-1; D perhaps matches TRBD1 (5 bases). The length of the CDR3 is 14 residues. Germline CDR1 LGHNA, CDR2 YSLEER. The V and J ends lost 8 bases and 5 bases respectively, with 18 bases between them. The CDR3 nucleotides read TGCGCCAGCTCCGGGGGGGGACCGAGGACTGAAGCTTTCTTT. Its translation: CASSGGGPRTEAFF.

The chain carries TRBV2 and TRBJ2-1, with D tentatively TRBD1 (6 bases). CDR1 SNHLY and CDR2 FYNNEI come from the germline V gene. Trimming took off 6 bases at V and 15 bases at J, with 27 bases between the two ends. The CDR3 has 15 amino acids. CDR3 in amino acids: CASRTDSIVGISGFF. CDR3 nucleotides: TGTGCCAGCAGGACGGACAGTATCGTGGGCATCTCCGGGTTCTTC.

The chain joins TRBV28 to TRBJ1-1; 9 positions match TRBD1. CDR3 length: 16 residues. Germline CDR1 reads MDHEN; CDR2 reads SYDVKM. V lost 5 bases to trimming and J lost 3 bases; unmatched junction nucleotides: 10. CDR3 residues: CASSQDRGAGYTEAFF. The CDR3 nucleotides read TGTGCCAGCAGTCAAGACAGGGGGGCAGGGTACACTGAAGCTTTCTTT. The full variable domain, rest sourced from reference TRBV28 and TRBJ1-1, is DVKVTQSSRYLVKRTGEKVFLECVQDMDHENMFWYRQDPGLGLRLIYFSYDVKMKEKGDIPEGYSVSREKKERFSLILESASTNQTSMYLCASSQDRGAGYTEAFFGQGTRLTVV.

The table lists this clone with a count of one. The chain links TRBV28 to TRBJ1-1; unclear D gene. Germline V gene sequence: CDR1 MDHEN, CDR2 SYDVKM. The CDR3 totals 14 residues. V was cut by 1 base and J by 2 bases, with 8 bases left in between. CDR3 amino acids: CASSLLGYNTEAFF. Here the CDR3 DNA reads TGTGCCAGCAGTTTATTGGGCTATAACACTGAAGCTTTCTTT.

This clone was counted once. The chain couples TRBV30 to TRBJ2-3; 7 bases align to TRBD2. Germline values: CDR1 GTSNPN, CDR2 SVGIG (reference sequence). The CDR3 sequence is 16 residues long. V shed 0 bases and J 2 bases; nucleotides not matched to a gene: 8. The CDR3 region is CAWSVKGLVYTDTQYF. CDR3 coding DNA: TGTGCCTGGAGTGTTAAAGGACTAGTTTACACAGATACGCAGTATTTT.

This clone was recorded a few times. The chain has TRBV11-2 and TRBJ1-2; TRBD1 agrees at 8 bases. The CDR3 contains 14 residues. The germline V gene has CDR1 SGHAT and CDR2 FQNNGV. The V and J ends lost 8 bases and 3 bases, in that order; junction bases with no gene match: 8. For the CDR3, the DNA is TGTGCCAGCCGGTGGGAGGGACAGGACTATGGCTACACCTTC. Translating gives CASRWEGQDYGYTF.

The V call is TRBV2, the J call TRBJ2-1; 13 bases are a match to TRBD2. V shed 4 bases, J shed 6 bases, and the junction held 3 bases outside the gene matches. Per germline, CDR1 SNHLY and CDR2 FYNNEI. The length of the CDR3 is 15 residues. CDR3 sequence: CASSGGLAGPNEQFF. CDR3 coding DNA: TGTGCCAGCAGTGGGGGACTAGCGGGACCCAATGAGCAGTTCTTC. Filled out from reference TRBV2 and TRBJ2-1, the complete variable domain reads EPEVTQTPSHQVTQMGQEVILRCVPISNHLYFYWYRQILGQKVEFLVSFYNNEISEKSEIFDDQFSVERPDGSNFTLKIRSTKLEDSAMYFCASSGGLAGPNEQFFGPGTRLTVL.

The rearrangement uses TRBV6-2 or TRBV6-3 and TRBJ2-7, with 8 positions matching TRBD2. The V gene's germline CDR1 is MNHEY and CDR2 SVGEGT. The V gene end was trimmed by 4 bases and the J gene end by 2 bases; junction bases not matched to a gene: 7. The CDR3 sequence is 15 residues long. The DNA for the CDR3 is TGTGCCAGCAGTTGGGCGGGAGGACCCACCTACGAGCAGTACTTC. Encoded protein: CASSWAGGPTYEQYF.

The chain combines TRBV7-8 with TRBJ1-2; 7 bases are a match to TRBD1. This CDR3 region has 15 residues. The ends lost 1 base at V and 0 bases at J; junction bases unmatched: 2. Germline lookup yields CDR1 SGHVS and CDR2 FQNEAQ. The CDR3 DNA sequence: TGTGCCAGCAGCTTAGGGACAGGCACTAACTATGGCTACACCTTC. It yields the protein CASSLGTGTNYGYTF.

This rearrangement joins TRBV28 to TRBJ1-2; the D gene is possibly TRBD1 (6 bases). The CDR3 is 12 residues long. Germline V gene sequence: CDR1 MDHEN, CDR2 SYDVKM. The ends were cut back, 8 bases at V and 8 bases at J, with 15 bases in the middle. The CDR3 protein is CASEDRSHGYTF. The CDR3 DNA is TGTGCCAGCGAGGACAGATCCCACGGCTACACCTTC.

The genes are TRBV7-2 and TRBJ2-5; 9 nucleotides align to TRBD2. Germline CDR1 reads SGHTA; CDR2 reads FQGNSA. The CDR3 is made up of 15 amino acids. V shed 6 bases and J 2 bases; nucleotides not matched to a gene: 7. The CDR3 sequence is CASSRTSVFQETQYF. CDR3 DNA: TGTGCCAGCAGTCGGACTAGCGTGTTTCAAGAGACCCAGTACTTC. The full variable domain, its missing parts supplied by reference TRBV7-2 and TRBJ2-5, is GAGVSQSPSNKVTEKGKDVELRCDPISGHTALYWYRQSLGQGLEFLIYFQGNSAPDKSGLPSDRFSAERTGGSVSTLTIQRTQQEDSAVYLCASSRTSVFQETQYFGPGTRLLVL.

By share of the sample, this clone is large. The chain combines TRBV11-1 with TRBJ2-7; 9 bases map to TRBD2. With 5 bases clipped from V and 1 base from J, the junction kept 9 bases outside the gene matches. CDR1 and CDR2 (germline): SGHAT, FQDESV (reference sequence). The CDR3 spans 16 residues. The CDR3, as DNA: TGTGCCAGCAGCCCGTTAGGGCGGGAGGGATCCTACGAGCAGTACTTC. Translating gives CASSPLGREGSYEQYF.